Presented here are 6 T cell receptor beta chains from one specimen sequenced in a study of control samples from healthy donors and cancer patients. TCRdb's table, derived via immunoSEQ multiplex PCR, lists solely in-frame clones and lacks some. Of about 120,000 clones in the sample, roughly nine tenths were seen once. The specimen sequenced was blood. The receptors derive from a man aged 45-60 years in good health.

The chain recombines TRBV5-4 with TRBJ1-2; perhaps TRBD1 as D (5 bases). The CDR3 covers 14 residues. Germline-derived CDR1 and CDR2 are SGHNT and YYREEE (reference sequence). V was trimmed by 1 base and J by 4 bases, leaving 11 bases between them. CDR3: CASSLTGDIYGYTF. CDR3 nucleotides: TGTGCCAGCAGCTTGACAGGCGACATCTATGGCTACACCTTC.

The chain employs TRBV2 and TRBJ1-1, with no clear D. V lost 5 bases and J lost 4, with 8 bases in between. The CDR3 is made up of 12 amino acids. Germline V lookup: CDR1 SNHLY, CDR2 FYNNEI. Here the CDR3 reads CASSRGTTEAFF. In DNA, the CDR3 is TGTGCCAGCAGTAGAGGTACCACTGAAGCTTTCTTT.

This clone was seen a single time. The same CDR3 can be traced to other DNA sequences in this sample. This sequence joins TRBV7-2 and TRBJ1-4; D remains ambiguous. The CDR3 is 14 amino acids. V lost 1 base, J lost 5 bases, and 8 bases lay in between. Germline V gene sequence: CDR1 SGHTA, CDR2 FQGNSA. CDR3 protein: CASSLDRGNEKLFF. The CDR3 DNA sequence: TGTGCCAGCAGCTTAGATCGTGGGAATGAAAAACTGTTTTTT.

The gene calls are TRBV7-7 and TRBJ2-5; 8 bases line up with TRBD2. The V gene's germline CDR1 is SSHAT and CDR2 FNYEAQ (reference sequence). The V gene end was trimmed by 4 bases and the J gene end by 0 bases; junction bases not matched to a gene: 10. There are 17 residues in the CDR3. The CDR3 DNA follows: TGTGCCAGCAGCTCCGGATGGGTAGCGGGGAACCAAGAGACCCAGTACTTC. It encodes CASSSGWVAGNQETQYF.

The gene calls are TRBV27 and TRBJ2-5, with 11 bases lining up with TRBD2. The ends lost 5 bases at V and 10 bases at J; junction bases unmatched: 9. CDR1 and CDR2 from the germline V gene are MNHEY and SMNVEV (reference sequence). This CDR3 contains 14 residues. CDR3 DNA sequence: TGTGCCAGCAGTCTGCTAGCGGGGGGTGAGGTCCAGTACTTC. Protein: CASSLLAGGEVQYF.

This chain links TRBV5-1 with TRBJ2-1; the match to TRBD1 covers 8 bases. Germline V CDR1 and CDR2: SGHRS, YFSETQ. This CDR3 is 16 amino acids long. J lost 5 bases, V lost 3 bases, and 10 bases had no gene match. This chain's CDR3 is CASSYLYGQGNNEQFF. DNA of the CDR3: TGCGCCAGCAGCTACCTCTACGGACAGGGAAACAATGAGCAGTTCTTC.